The 19 T cell receptor beta chains below come from one sample, sequenced in a study of chemoradiotherapy in HPV16-positive cancers. Some clones are missing from TCRdb's copy, which holds only in-frame ones; the method was immunoSEQ multiplex PCR. The table records 25,000 to 40,000 clones, around 88% of them present only once. This specimen consisted of blood, obtained from a patient who underwent chemoradiotherapy. The receptor source for this set is a human donor with HPV-associated anogenital cancer.

The chain is built from TRBV6-5 and TRBJ1-5; unclear D gene. The CDR3 is made up of 13 amino acids. Trimming cost V 8 bases and J 9 bases, with 17 bases left between them. In germline, CDR1 is MNHEY, CDR2 SVGAGI. CDR3: CASHSRDIWPQHF. The CDR3 DNA reads as TGTGCCAGCCACTCCCGGGATATATGGCCCCAGCATTTT.

This clone was picked up a small number of times. V and J are TRBV6-6 and TRBJ2-7; TRBD1 agrees at 9 bases. The ends lost 5 bases at V and 4 bases at J; junction bases unmatched: 9. The CDR3 extends over 15 amino acids. Germline CDR1 and CDR2: MNHNY and SVGAGI (reference sequence). This CDR3 reads CASSSTGTGTYEQYF. The CDR3 DNA sequence: TGTGCCAGCAGTAGTACCGGGACAGGGACATACGAGCAGTACTTC.

The chain uses TRBV9 and TRBJ2-5; 7 bases agree with TRBD1. The CDR3 length is 13 residues. CDR1 and CDR2 from the germline V gene are SGDLS and YYNGEE. V shed 0 bases and J 4 bases; nucleotides not matched to a gene: 0. As DNA, the CDR3 is TGTGCCAGCAGCGTAGGGGACAGAGAGACCCAGTACTTC. It yields the protein CASSVGDRETQYF.

The chain links TRBV11-2 to TRBJ2-2; D perhaps matches TRBD1 (5 bases). The CDR3 spans 14 residues. Germline V gives CDR1 SGHAT, CDR2 FQNNGV. V lost 2 bases and J 2 bases, leaving 6 bases between the germline ends. The CDR3 DNA follows: TGTGCCAGCAGCTTATGGACAAACACCGGGGAGCTGTTTTTT. Protein sequence: CASSLWTNTGELFF. The whole variable domain, filled in from reference TRBV11-2 and TRBJ2-2, reads EAGVAQSPRYKIIEKRQSVAFWCNPISGHATLYWYQQILGQGPKLLIQFQNNGVVDDSQLPKDRFSAERLKGVDSTLKIQPAKLEDSAVYLCASSLWTNTGELFFGEGSRLTVL.

The V gene is TRBV6-4, the J gene TRBJ2-2, with TRBD2 as a possible D gene (6 bases). With 4 bases removed from V and 2 bases from J, the gap between germline ends came to 8 bases. This CDR3 is built from 14 residues. Per the germline V gene, CDR1 is MRHNA and CDR2 is SNTAGT. The CDR3 bases are TGTGCCAGCAGTGTAGGGACTAACACCGGGGAGCTGTTTTTT. Translating gives CASSVGTNTGELFF.

The V call is TRBV5-1, the J call TRBJ2-2, with a possible D match to TRBD2 (5 bases). Germline loops: CDR1 SGHRS, CDR2 YFSETQ. The V and J ends lost 0 bases and 5 bases respectively, with 17 bases between them. The CDR3 length is 17 residues. The CDR3 DNA follows: TGCGCCAGCAGCTTGGCAGTAGGTCCCCCGGGAACCGGGGAGCTGTTTTTT. Amino acids: CASSLAVGPPGTGELFF.

The chain couples TRBV5-6 to TRBJ1-2, with 11 bases lining up with TRBD1. The CDR3 runs to 14 residues. Germline CDR1 and CDR2: SGHDT and YYEEEE. Trimming removed 0 bases from V and 6 bases from J; junction bases left unmatched: 1. The CDR3 spells CASSLGTGGDGYTF. The CDR3 DNA is TGTGCCAGCAGCTTGGGGACAGGGGGCGATGGCTACACCTTC.

J is TRBJ2-7 and V is TRBV7-9; the match to TRBD1 covers 7 bases. Germline V lookup: CDR1 SEHNR, CDR2 FQNEAQ (reference sequence). V lost 3 bases, J lost 2 bases, and 13 bases stayed unmatched. The CDR3 has 17 residues. The CDR3 DNA reads TGTGCCAGCAGCTTTAATCCGCAGGGGGTAAGACCCTACGAGCAGTACTTC. It encodes CASSFNPQGVRPYEQYF.

The V call is TRBV28, the J call TRBJ1-2, with D unresolved. With 8 bases removed from V and 3 bases from J, the gap between germline ends came to 10 bases. There are 12 residues in the CDR3. CDR1 is MDHEN, CDR2 SYDVKM, per germline. The CDR3 sequence: CASRGVDYGYTF. Written as DNA, the CDR3 is TGTGCCAGCCGTGGGGTAGACTATGGCTACACCTTC.

The chain has TRBV5-1 and TRBJ1-1, with 7 bases identical to TRBD1. The ends lost 0 bases at V and 4 bases at J; junction bases unmatched: 3. The CDR3 loop spans 14 amino acids. Germline CDR1 reads SGHRS; CDR2 reads YFSETQ. CDR3 DNA sequence: TGCGCCAGCAGCTTGGATCAGGGGGGCACTGAAGCTTTCTTT. Translating it yields CASSLDQGGTEAFF.

The chain employs TRBV28 and TRBJ2-1; 15 positions agree with TRBD2. CDR3 size: 19 residues. Trimming removed 4 bases from V and 8 bases from J; junction bases left unmatched: 15. In germline, CDR1 is MDHEN, CDR2 SYDVKM. The CDR3 loop reads CASSYSGLAGGSRRDEQFF. The DNA of the CDR3 is TGTGCCAGCAGTTACTCGGGACTAGCGGGAGGCTCCCGGAGAGATGAGCAGTTCTTC. Full variable domain (missing parts from reference TRBV28 and TRBJ2-1): DVKVTQSSRYLVKRTGEKVFLECVQDMDHENMFWYRQDPGLGLRLIYFSYDVKMKEKGDIPEGYSVSREKKERFSLILESASTNQTSMYLCASSYSGLAGGSRRDEQFFGPGTRLTVL.

CDR3 DNA sequence: TGTGCCAGTAGTATACCTCCAGACCGGTATGGCTACACCTTC. The encoded protein is CASSIPPDRYGYTF. V usage is TRBV19 and J usage is TRBJ1-2, with unresolved D. Looked up from germline, CDR1 is LNHDA and CDR2 is SQIVND (reference sequence). Between the trimmed V and J ends, which lost 2 bases and 5 bases, there was a span of 12 bases. This CDR3 has 14 amino acids.

This clone was seen a single time. The chain's CDR3 is CASRLGQEGEKLFF. The CDR3 DNA reads as TGTGCCAGCAGGCTGGGCCAAGAAGGTGAAAAACTGTTTTTT. The genes are TRBV6-5 and TRBJ1-4, with D unresolved. The germline V gene encodes CDR1 MNHEY and CDR2 SVGAGI. Trimming took 6 bases from V and 7 from J, leaving 15 bases between them. There are 14 residues in the CDR3.

The chain links TRBV5-8 to TRBJ1-1; no definite D call. Germline CDR1 reads SGHTS; CDR2 reads YDEGEE. The CDR3 extends over 12 amino acids. V was trimmed by 1 base and J by 4 bases, leaving 5 bases between them. CDR3 sequence: CASSLMSTEAFF. DNA for the CDR3: TGTGCCAGCAGCTTGATGAGCACTGAAGCTTTCTTT.

The chain employs TRBV5-4 and TRBJ2-6; D is possibly TRBD1 (5 bases). Trimming removed 9 bases at V and 2 bases at J, with 9 bases between. Germline assignment: CDR1 SGHNT and CDR2 YYREEE (reference sequence). The CDR3 runs to 13 residues. CDR3 amino acids: CATRQTGANVLTF. DNA for the CDR3: TGTGCCACCCGACAGACTGGGGCCAACGTCCTGACTTTC.

This clone occurred once. The chain employs TRBV10-2 and TRBJ1-2, with 8 bases aligning to TRBD1. Germline V gene sequence: CDR1 WSHSY, CDR2 SAAADI. The trim removed 8 bases at V and 0 bases at J, leaving 2 bases unmatched. There are 13 residues in the CDR3. The CDR3 DNA reads as TGCGCCAGCGGGACAGGAGCTAACTATGGCTACACCTTC. Translating it yields CASGTGANYGYTF.

The rearrangement links TRBV5-6 to TRBJ1-4; TRBD1 agrees at 8 bases. The CDR3 is 13 amino acids. Germline V gene lookup returns CDR1 SGHDT and CDR2 YYEEEE. With 4 bases clipped from V and 5 bases from J, the junction kept 1 base outside the gene matches. The CDR3 DNA reads as TGTGCCAGCAGCCGACAGGGGAATGAAAAACTGTTTTTT. Translating it yields CASSRQGNEKLFF.

The chain combines TRBV18 with TRBJ2-1, with D possibly matching TRBD2 (6 bases). The V end was cut by 3 bases, the J end by 9 bases, with 6 bases between. Germline loops: CDR1 KGHSH, CDR2 LQKENI. The CDR3 consists of 11 residues. The CDR3 DNA is TGTGCCAGCTCACCGGGAGGTGAGCAGTTCTTC. This gives the protein CASSPGGEQFF.

The chain carries TRBV28 and TRBJ1-1, with D tentatively TRBD1 (5 bases). CDR3 size: 14 residues. Trimming took off 6 bases at V and 0 bases at J, with 11 bases between the two ends. CDR1 is MDHEN and CDR2 is SYDVKM in the germline V gene. CDR3 residues: CASSLETVNTEAFF. CDR3 sequence (DNA): TGTGCCAGCAGCCTAGAGACAGTGAACACTGAAGCTTTCTTT.